These 25 T cell receptor beta chains were sequenced from one sample in a study of prognosis after radiotherapy for stage I lung cancer. CDR3 of TCR beta was amplified from genomic DNA via a two-round multiplex PCR. Gene-specific TRBV and TRBJ primers were used in PCR round one. TCRdb analysed the multiplex PCR reads with MiXCR anew, one entry per CDR3 protein. The sample lists around 13,000 distinct CDR3 sequences; roughly 50% were seen once. Sequenced material: PBMCs, taken before or after stereotactic body radiation therapy (not recorded which). The receptors shown here come from a donor over 45 with non-small cell lung cancer.

This clonotype was detected many times. The chain's CDR3 is CASSLASGKYEQYF. CDR3 nucleotides: TGTGCCAGCAGCTTAGCTAGCGGGAAATATGAGCAGTACTTC. V gene TRBV7-9 combines with J gene TRBJ2-7; 8 bases are shared with TRBD2. The CDR3 is 14 residues long. The J segment lost 7 bases and the V segment lost 0 bases, leaving 5 bases of the junction unmatched. CDR1 and CDR2 from the germline V gene are SEHNR and FQNEAQ (reference sequence). The variable domain in full, with the rest retrieved from reference TRBV7-9 and TRBJ2-7, is DTGVSQNPRHKITKRGQNVTFRCDPISEHNRLYWYRQTLGQGPEFLTYFQNEAQLEKSRLLSDRFSAERPKGSFSTLEIQRTEQGDSAMYLCASSLASGKYEQYFGPGTRLTVT.

The chain combines TRBV30 with TRBJ2-7; D gene ambiguous. Per the germline V gene, CDR1 is GTSNPN and CDR2 is SVGIG (reference sequence). Trimming stripped 2 bases from V and 4 bases from J, with 9 bases between. CDR3 length: 12 amino acids. CDR3 nucleotide sequence: TGTGCCTGGAGTCGGAGTCGGTACGAGCAGTACTTC. Translated, it gives CAWSRSRYEQYF.

Remarks on this clonotype: The junction and the germline gene differ at one end; a read error may be behind it. The V gene is TRBV5-4, the J gene TRBJ1-2; D perhaps matches TRBD1 (5 bases). Germline-derived CDR1 and CDR2 are SGHNT and YYREEE (reference sequence). The length of the CDR3 is 16 residues. Here the CDR3 DNA reads TGTGCCAGCAGCTCGGGAGGGACTGCCCCTAACTATGTCTACACCTTC. This translates into CASSSGGTAPNYVYTF.

There are many counts of this clonotype. This chain links TRBV7-2 with TRBJ2-6; D is perhaps TRBD1 (6 bases). V lost 5 bases and J 4 bases, leaving 21 bases between the germline ends. The CDR3 has 18 residues. Germline-derived CDR1 and CDR2 are SGHTA and FQGNSA. CDR3 DNA: TGTGCCAGCAGCGATGGGCGGGCAGGGGCCAGCGGGGCCAACGTCCTGACTTTC. The encoded protein is CASSDGRAGASGANVLTF.

The table lists this clonotype with a few counts. The chain couples TRBV6-2 or TRBV6-3 to TRBJ2-3; D is unresolved. V was shortened by 6 bases and J by 6 bases, with 19 bases between the two germline ends. CDR3 length: 15 residues. Germline loops: CDR1 MNHEY, CDR2 SVGEGT. In DNA form, the CDR3 reads TGTGCCAGCAGCCACCCAACTGACTCGCTGGATACGCAGTATTTT. The encoded protein is CASSHPTDSLDTQYF.

As to this clonotype: Since a far larger clone is one base different, this is likely a read error. The genes are TRBV12-3 or TRBV12-4 and TRBJ2-3, with TRBD1 as a possible D gene (6 bases). The length of the CDR3 is 18 residues. Trimming removed 4 bases at V and 1 base at J, with 21 bases between. This chain's CDR3 is CASSSIRGHGAGTDTQYF. The CDR3 DNA sequence: TGTGCCAGCAGTTCCATCCGGGGACATGGGGCTGGCACAGATACGCAGTATTTT.

This clonotype is labeled as medium-sized (0.01 to 0.1%). The J gene is TRBJ2-5, the V gene TRBV7-3; 9 nucleotides match TRBD2. This CDR3 has 15 amino acids. Germline CDR1 SGHTA, CDR2 FQGTGA. Trimming took 0 bases from V and 5 from J; bases not matched to a gene: 4. The chain's CDR3 is CASSLTGGRVETQYF. The CDR3 DNA sequence: TGTGCCAGCAGCTTAACGGGCGGGAGGGTGGAGACCCAGTACTTC.

This clonotype was detected ten times or more. The V gene is TRBV20-1, the J gene TRBJ2-3; 11 nucleotides line up with TRBD2. CDR1 DFQATT and CDR2 SNEGSKA come from the germline V gene (reference sequence). The CDR3 spans 16 residues. The trim removed 5 bases at V and 2 bases at J, leaving 9 bases unmatched. CDR3 residues: CSAPPRGLAVTDTQYF. In DNA, the CDR3 is TGCAGTGCTCCCCCCAGGGGACTAGCGGTCACAGATACGCAGTATTTT.

Ten or more counts support this clonotype. This chain uses TRBV5-1 with TRBJ2-5, with D hard to call. Germline assignment: CDR1 SGHRS and CDR2 YFSETQ. Trimming removed 4 bases from V and 4 bases from J, with 8 bases in between. The CDR3 contains 12 residues. The CDR3 sequence: CASSELGETQYF. DNA of the CDR3: TGCGCCAGCAGCGAGCTAGGAGAGACCCAGTACTTC.

The chain recombines TRBV27 with TRBJ1-4, with TRBD1 as a possible D gene (6 bases). The CDR3 totals 15 residues. CDR1 and CDR2 from the germline V gene are MNHEY and SMNVEV (reference sequence). The DNA for the CDR3 is TGTGGCAGACGCAGGGGAGGGCTCCAAAATGAAAAACTGTTTTTT. The encoded protein is CGRRRGGLQNEKLFF.

On this clonotype: Only one base separates this from a far larger clonotype, so it likely reflects a read error. This rearrangement joins TRBV27 to TRBJ2-1; 7 positions agree with TRBD2. V lost 5 bases and J lost 5; bases outside the gene matches: 12. The CDR3 contains 16 residues. Looked up from germline, CDR1 is MNHEY and CDR2 is SMNVEV (reference sequence). The CDR3 nucleotides are TGTGCCAGCAGTAAATTCGGGAGGACCCCCAACAATGAGCAGTTCTTC. It is translated as CASSKFGRTPNNEQFF.

As concerns this clonotype: A far larger clone is one nucleotide away, so this likely arose from a read error. The chain uses TRBV6-5 and TRBJ2-1; TRBD1 agrees at 9 bases. The CDR3 runs 16 residues. Germline loops: CDR1 MNHEY, CDR2 SVGAGI. The V gene end was trimmed by 0 bases and the J gene end by 10 bases; junction bases not matched to a gene: 10. For the CDR3, the DNA is TGTGCCAGCAGTTACTCCGGCGTCGGACAGGGGTACGAGCAGTTCTTC. The encoded protein is CASSYSGVGQGYEQFF.

This clonotype was observed many times. The rearrangement links TRBV10-2 to TRBJ2-7, with 10 nucleotides matching TRBD2. CDR3 length: 15 residues. V dropped 3 bases and J dropped 6; count of bases not matched to a gene: 8. Per germline, CDR1 WSHSY and CDR2 SAAADI. This chain's CDR3 is CASSEWSSGSSEQYF. DNA for the CDR3: TGCGCCAGCAGTGAATGGTCTAGCGGGAGTAGCGAGCAGTACTTC.

At least ten counts were recorded for this clonotype. V is TRBV28 and J is TRBJ2-4; 8 nucleotides agree with TRBD1. CDR1 MDHEN and CDR2 SYDVKM come from the germline V gene. There are 16 residues in the CDR3. Trimming took 8 bases from V and 6 from J; bases not matched to a gene: 15. The CDR3 loop reads CASGTRTGQGRNIQYF. CDR3 bases: TGTGCCAGCGGGACGAGGACCGGACAGGGAAGAAACATTCAGTACTTC.

Judged by abundance, this clonotype is medium-sized. The chain links TRBV5-1 to TRBJ2-1, with D uncertain. CDR1 is SGHRS, CDR2 YFSETQ, per germline. Trimming took off 5 bases at V and 7 bases at J, with 7 bases between the two ends. CDR3 size: 11 residues. In nucleotides, the CDR3 is TGCGCCAGCAGAGACGGGAATGAGCAGTTCTTC. Encoded protein: CASRDGNEQFF.

On this clonotype: This probably arose from a read error, given a far larger clone one base away. V is TRBV6-1 and J is TRBJ2-7; D might be TRBD1 (6 bases). The V end was cut by 5 bases, the J end by 7 bases, with 18 bases between. The CDR3 length is 14 residues. The germline CDR1 and CDR2 sequences are MNHNS and SASEGT. The CDR3 reads CASSYAVRGVEQYF. The CDR3 coding sequence is TGTGCCAGCAGTTACGCCGTCAGGGGCGTGGAGCAGTACTTC.

In this sample, this clonotype turned up a few times. The rearrangement links TRBV20-1 to TRBJ1-6; D is uncertain. The V gene's germline CDR1 is DFQATT and CDR2 SNEGSKA (reference sequence). The CDR3 sequence is 13 residues long. Trimming shortened V by 2 bases and J by 6 bases, and 8 bases separated the two germline ends. CDR3 in DNA: TGCAGTGCTAGACAGGATCTTAATTCACCCCTCCACTTT. Protein: CSARQDLNSPLHF.

This clonotype was seen only a few times. CDR3 in amino acids: CASSRFSIGSGANVLTF. The CDR3 nucleotides are TGTGCCAGCAGTCGTTTTTCTATAGGCTCTGGGGCCAACGTCCTGACTTTC. The J gene is TRBJ2-6, the V gene TRBV6-1; D gene uncertain. The germline V gene encodes CDR1 MNHNS and CDR2 SASEGT. Between the trimmed V and J ends, which lost 5 bases and 0 bases, there was a span of 14 bases. The CDR3 consists of 17 residues.

The V call is TRBV11-2, the J call TRBJ2-7; 10 nucleotides match TRBD1. This CDR3 is built from 15 residues. Per the germline V gene, CDR1 is SGHAT and CDR2 is FQNNGV. J was trimmed by 3 bases and V by 3 bases; bases with no gene match: 5. The CDR3 is CASSFQTGGFYEQYF. CDR3 coding DNA: TGTGCCAGCAGCTTTCAGACAGGGGGCTTCTACGAGCAGTACTTC.

The V and J genes are TRBV19 and TRBJ1-2; D ambiguous. CDR1 is LNHDA, CDR2 SQIVND, per germline (reference sequence). V gave up 6 bases and J gave up 2 bases, with 7 bases separating them. The CDR3 length is 12 residues. The CDR3 nucleotides are TGTGCCAGTAGGTCACAGAACTATGGCTACACCTTC. Translated: CASRSQNYGYTF.

This clonotype has a count of ten or more. The J gene is TRBJ1-1, the V gene TRBV9, with a possible D match to TRBD1 (6 bases). The V gene lost 2 bases and the J gene lost 4 bases, with 18 bases spanning the gap. The germline V gene has CDR1 SGDLS and CDR2 YYNGEE. The CDR3 runs to 16 residues. In DNA, the CDR3 is TGTGCCAGCAGCGTGAACCCGGGGGGCGCGGGCACTGAAGCTTTCTTT. Its translation is CASSVNPGGAGTEAFF. The entire variable domain, with the rest obtained from reference TRBV9 and TRBJ1-1, is as follows: DSGVTQTPKHLITATGQRVTLRCSPRSGDLSVYWYQQSLDQGLQFLIQYYNGEERAKGNILERFSAQQFPDLHSELNLSSLELGDSALYFCASSVNPGGAGTEAFFGQGTRLTVV.

Worth noting for this clonotype: A read error is likely, as this CDR3 ends without the conserved phenylalanine or tryptophan. It is unclear where the CDR3 begins or ends on the DNA, so no DNA is shown, and the CDR3 is as TCRdb lists it. V gene TRBV18 combines with J gene TRBJ2-1; the table calls TRBD2, which could not be checked here. The CDR3 length is 16 residues, termini included. From germline, CDR1 is KGHSH and CDR2 LQKENI. The CDR3 spells CASLQLGTSGINEQLS.

In this sample, this clonotype turned up many times. The V and J genes are TRBV4-1 and TRBJ2-2; possible D gene TRBD2, 6 bases. V shed 6 bases and J shed 6 bases, with 17 bases lying between them. CDR3 size: 15 residues. CDR1 is MGHRA and CDR2 is YSYEKL in the germline V gene. CDR3 in DNA: TGCGCCAGCAGAAATAGGGACTTGAGGGCCGGGGAGCTGTTTTTT. Its protein product is CASRNRDLRAGELFF.

As concerns this clonotype: With a far larger clone one base away, a read error is the likely cause. V and J are TRBV6-1 and TRBJ2-7, with D perhaps TRBD1 (5 bases). The CDR3 consists of 16 residues. The germline V gene encodes CDR1 MNHNS and CDR2 SASEGT. Trimming pared 2 bases from V and 6 bases from J, leaving 20 bases between. The CDR3 nucleotides are TGTGCCAGCAGTGAACTGAACCACTTAACAGGTGGCGAGCAGTACTTC. It is translated as CASSELNHLTGGEQYF.

Concerning this clonotype: A read error likely explains this, since a far larger clone differs by one base. V usage is TRBV6-5 and J usage is TRBJ2-4; tentative D call: TRBD2 (6 bases). The CDR3 is 17 amino acids. The germline gives CDR1 MNHEY, CDR2 SVGAGI. This chain's CDR3 is CASSQFWSSRRENIEYF. The DNA for the CDR3 is TGTGCCAGCAGCCAATTCTGGAGCTCACGGCGGGAAAACATTGAGTACTTC.